One and the same sample provided the 7 T cell receptor beta chains below, sequenced in a study of control samples from healthy donors and cancer patients. Sequencing was performed with immunoSEQ multiplex PCR; in TCRdb, only in-frame clones are kept and a portion is missing. The profile shows about 140,000 clones, roughly 89% of them singletons. Sequencing was performed on blood. All receptors derive from a man between 25 and 39 years old in good health.

The chain has TRBV28 and TRBJ2-3; D gene unclear. V lost 6 bases and J lost 3, with 16 bases in between. CDR3 length: 15 amino acids. The germline CDR1 and CDR2 sequences are MDHEN and SYDVKM. CDR3 in amino acids: CASRGLGPGTDTQYF. CDR3 DNA sequence: TGTGCCAGCAGAGGTCTCGGGCCCGGGACAGATACGCAGTATTTT.

This clone was recorded once. V gene TRBV18 combines with J gene TRBJ1-6; D uncertain. V shed 3 bases and J shed 3 bases, with 12 bases lying between them. Per the germline V gene, CDR1 is KGHSH and CDR2 is LQKENI. The CDR3 is made up of 16 amino acids. CDR3 sequence (DNA): TGTGCCAGCTCACCCCGTGACGGACTCTATAATTCACCCCTCCACTTT. Its translation is CASSPRDGLYNSPLHF. Using reference TRBV18 and TRBJ1-6 for the parts outside the CDR3, the full variable domain is NAGVMQNPRHLVRRRGQEARLRCSPMKGHSHVYWYRQLPEEGLKFMVYLQKENIIDESGMPKERFSAEFPKEGPSILRIQQVVRGDSAAYFCASSPRDGLYNSPLHFGNGTRLTVT.

The chain joins TRBV7-3 to TRBJ2-1, with D maybe TRBD2 (6 bases). The germline CDR1 and CDR2 sequences are SGHTA and FQGTGA. The CDR3 is made up of 14 amino acids. The ends were cut back, 2 bases at V and 7 bases at J, with 12 bases in the middle. Here the CDR3 reads CASSLGGTMNEQFF. The CDR3 coding sequence is TGTGCCAGCAGCTTAGGGGGGACGATGAATGAGCAGTTCTTC. The whole variable domain, remainder taken from reference TRBV7-3 and TRBJ2-1, is GAGVSQTPSNKVTEKGKYVELRCDPISGHTALYWYRQSLGQGPEFLIYFQGTGAADDSGLPNDRFFAVRPEGSVSTLKIQRTERGDSAVYLCASSLGGTMNEQFFGPGTRLTVL.

The J gene is TRBJ2-2, the V gene TRBV6-4, with D hard to call. The CDR3 runs to 13 residues. Germline V gene data show CDR1 as MRHNA and CDR2 as SNTAGT. Trimming shortened V by 0 bases and J by 6 bases, and 5 bases separated the two germline ends. CDR3 residues: CASSDSASGELFF. CDR3 DNA sequence: TGTGCCAGCAGTGACTCAGCCTCCGGGGAGCTGTTTTTT.

The chain has TRBV12-3 or TRBV12-4 and TRBJ2-1; unclear D gene. This CDR3 has 12 amino acids. Trimming removed 3 bases from V and 3 bases from J, with 3 bases in between. CDR3 protein: CASSFVYNEQFF. The CDR3 nucleotides are TGTGCCAGCAGTTTTGTCTACAATGAGCAGTTCTTC.

The chain uses TRBV30 and TRBJ1-2; TRBD1 aligns across 7 bases. Trimming took 2 bases from V and 2 from J; bases not matched to a gene: 2. Germline CDR1 and CDR2: GTSNPN and SVGIG (reference sequence). CDR3 length: 13 residues. The CDR3 reads CAWSWGQNYGYTF. CDR3 nucleotide sequence: TGTGCCTGGAGTTGGGGACAGAACTATGGCTACACCTTC.

This sequence joins TRBV27 and TRBJ1-1, with TRBD1 as a possible D gene (5 bases). With 3 bases removed from V and 4 bases from J, the gap between germline ends came to 18 bases. CDR3 size: 16 residues. CDR1 is MNHEY, CDR2 SMNVEV, per germline (reference sequence). The CDR3 DNA sequence: TGTGCCAGCAGTTTCCTTCCTAGTCAGGGTGGCACTGAAGCTTTCTTT. Translated: CASSFLPSQGGTEAFF.